This T cell receptor (beta chain) was sequenced in a study of blood T cell repertoires in COVID-19. This table comes from immunoSEQ multiplex PCR, and its TCRdb copy is limited to in-frame clones, with some not included. The sample lists fewer than 200,000 clones, more than 80% seen once, with approximately 12% in the top ten. From germline, CDR1 is KGHDR and CDR2 SFDVKD. This CDR3 has 16 residues. With V trimmed by 2 bases and J by 10 bases, 9 bases remained unmatched. This chain joins TRBV24-1 and TRBJ2-1, with 11 bases identical to TRBD2. Sequences were obtained from peripheral blood. The TCR sequence derives from a woman aged 80 or older with COVID-19, enrolled during active disease. The DNA of the CDR3 is TGTGCCACCAGTGATTGGGCTAGCGGGAGGATAAGCGAGCAGTTCTTC. Its protein is CATSDWASGRISEQFF.